This paragraph covers one TCR beta chain sequence. Data came from immunoSEQ multiplex PCR; TCRdb stores just in-frame clones and leaves some out. Among some 720,000 clones, around 87% were seen once, and the ten largest hold 0.0095% to 0.012%. This specimen belongs to a study of shared T cell receptors in the human thymus. This sample was shared with a second study, whose subject was human thymus T cells. From that second work: Corrective surgery for congenital heart defects was being performed on the healthy Finnish infants who were the donors. During corrective heart surgery, resections were taken, and the thymus tissue came from them. Biased V and J segment usage appeared in thymus and peripheral blood. Related research reported highly overlapping thymic repertoires among unrelated individuals.

Sequenced: thymocytes. The TCR sequence derives from a boy under three years old with a congenital heart defect.

CDR3 region: CASSLEKDFSGNTIYF. DNA for the CDR3: TGTGCCAGCAGCTTGGAGAAGGACTTCTCTGGAAACACCATATATTTT. The chain is built from TRBV7-2 and TRBJ1-3; D remains ambiguous. Germline assignment: CDR1 SGHTA and CDR2 FQGNSA. This CDR3 spans 16 amino acids. The germline V and J ends were trimmed by 3 bases and 0 bases, with 12 bases remaining between them.